The rows below give T cell receptor beta chains drawn from one sample of a study of blood T cell repertoires in COVID-19. Repertoires were generated with immunoSEQ multiplex PCR, while TCRdb's copy carries only in-frame clones and drops some. The table records approximately 60,000 clones, around 79% of them present only once. The sample consisted of peripheral blood. Receptor source: a man aged 55 to 70 with acute or convalescent COVID-19. The CDR3 runs from the conserved cysteine through the conserved F or W. Fields, in order: D gene, J gene, V gene, clone size, CDR3 DNA, CDR3 protein. D genes are given only for firm matches. Size is stated for part of the rows, as once, few or many counts, or as a class when the clone is expanded.

. TRBJ2-5 TRBV2 . TGTGCCAGCAGTGAAGGGGCGGGGCAGGGCCAGACCCAGTACTTC CASSEGAGQGQTQYF
TRBD1 TRBJ1-3 TRBV2 . TGTGCCAGCAGTTCCACAGGGGGCGCTGGAAACACCATATATTTT CASSSTGGAGNTIYF
. TRBJ1-5 TRBV28 . TGTGCCAGCAGTTTGACAGTTAGCAATCAGCCCCAGCATTTT CASSLTVSNQPQHF
TRBD1 TRBJ2-1 TRBV19 . TGTGCCAGTAGTATCGGACAGGGAAGATACAATGAGCAGTTCTTC CASSIGQGRYNEQFF
TRBD2 TRBJ2-1 TRBV29-1 . TGCAGCGTTGGGAGGGCTAGCGGGAGGGTGGAGCAGTTCTTC CSVGRASGRVEQFF
TRBD2 TRBJ2-2 TRBV9 . TGTGCCAGCAGCGTGCAGGCGGGAGTTCAGACCGGGGAGCTGTTTTTT CASSVQAGVQTGELFF
. TRBJ2-1 TRBV21-1 . TGTGCCAGCAGCAATCTTCGGGACAGAGAACACAATGAGCAGTTCTTC CASSNLRDREHNEQFF
TRBD2 TRBJ2-7 TRBV7-2 . TGTGCCAGCAGCTTAGTCCCGGGAGGGGGTGGCGAGCAGTACTTC CASSLVPGGGGEQYF
TRBD2 TRBJ2-7 TRBV5-4 . TGTGCCAGCAGCCGGAGGGTAGCGGGAGCGGAGGAGCAGTACTTC CASSRRVAGAEEQYF
. TRBJ1-4 TRBV6-5 . TGTGCCAGCAGCAAACAACAGGGAGAACTGTTTTTT CASSKQQGELFF
TRBD1 TRBJ1-3 TRBV5-6 few TGTGCCAGCAGCTTGCTCACCGGGACAGGGAGTGGAAACACCATATATTTT CASSLLTGTGSGNTIYF
TRBD1 TRBJ1-2 TRBV11-2 few TGTGCCAGCAGCTTAAGGACAGGCCAACATTATGGCTACACCTTC CASSLRTGQHYGYTF
TRBD2 TRBJ2-2 TRBV11-2 . TGTGCCAGCAGCCCGGGACTAGCGGGAGGGATTACCGGGGAGCTGTTTTTT CASSPGLAGGITGELFF
TRBD1 TRBJ1-5 TRBV27 few TGTGCCAGCAGTCGGACAGGGGGCAATCAGCCCCAGCATTTT CASSRTGGNQPQHF
. TRBJ2-7 TRBV27 . TGTGCCAGCAGTTTCCAGCGCGAGCAGTACTTC CASSFQREQYF
. TRBJ2-2 TRBV18 . TGTGCCAGCTCACCGAGTCGGGAGAGGTCCGGGGAGCTGTTTTTT CASSPSRERSGELFF
. TRBJ1-4 TRBV4-2 . TGTGCCAGCAGCCGGCAAACAGATAATGAAAAACTGTTTTTT CASSRQTDNEKLFF
TRBD2 TRBJ2-1 TRBV11-2 . TGTGCCAGCAGCCCGCGAACGGGACTAGTCTTATACAATGAGCAGTTCTTC CASSPRTGLVLYNEQFF
. TRBJ2-4 TRBV27 . TGTGCCAGCAGTTCACAGGGATGGGAGACCAAAAACATTCAGTACTTC CASSSQGWETKNIQYF
. TRBJ2-7 TRBV10-3 . TGTGCCATCAGTGAGACTGTCTACGAGCAGTACTTC CAISETVYEQYF
TRBD1 TRBJ2-3 TRBV5-4 . TGTGCCAGCAGCTTGGGCGGGACAGGGTTGGCAGATACGCAGTATTTT CASSLGGTGLADTQYF
TRBD2 TRBJ2-7 TRBV6-5 . TGTGCCAGCAGGGCCGGGACTAGCCTATCCTACGAGCAGTACTTC CASRAGTSLSYEQYF
. TRBJ2-3 TRBV9 once TGTGCCAGCAGCACCGGGGCTAGCGATCAGTATTTT CASSTGASDQYF
. TRBJ1-5 TRBV7-2 . TGTGCCAGCAGCTCCCAGGGTAATCAGCCCCAGCATTTT CASSSQGNQPQHF
. TRBJ1-1 TRBV5-1 . TGCGCCAGCAGCCCCCGATTGGGGGCAGACACTGAAGCTTTCTTT CASSPRLGADTEAFF
. TRBJ2-1 TRBV18 . TGTGCCAGCTCATCCCTTGGGGGGAGCAGCTACAATGAGCAGTTCTTC CASSSLGGSSYNEQFF
. TRBJ2-7 TRBV27 . TGTGCCAGCAGTTTAGGGCAGGCCATACCCTACGAGCAGTACTTC CASSLGQAIPYEQYF
. TRBJ1-4 TRBV21-1 . TGTGCCAGCAGCAATCCGGGATATACTAATGAAAAACTGTTTTTT CASSNPGYTNEKLFF
. TRBJ2-2 TRBV27 . TGTGCCAGCAGTCCCTCTGTCTACGCCGGGGAGCTGTTTTTT CASSPSVYAGELFF
. TRBJ2-5 TRBV30 . TGTGCCTGGAGTGTACTCCCCCTCGTACAAGAGACCCAGTACTTC CAWSVLPLVQETQYF
TRBD1 TRBJ2-7 TRBV5-1 . TGCGCCAGCAGCAGCGTAGACAGGGAGACCAAAAACGAGCAGTACTTC CASSSVDRETKNEQYF
TRBD2 TRBJ2-3 TRBV5-4 . TGTGCCAGCAGCTTGGGGAGCGGGAGCACCGCCAGGACGCAGTATTTT CASSLGSGSTARTQYF
. TRBJ2-7 TRBV24-1 . TGTGCCACCAGTGACCCGGCAGGGGAGCGATCCTACGAGCAGTACTTC CATSDPAGERSYEQYF
. TRBJ1-2 TRBV5-8 . TGTGCCAGCAGCCTTGGAACCCGGGTTCGTGCTGGCTACACCTTC CASSLGTRVRAGYTF
. TRBJ1-6 TRBV28 . TGTGCCAGCAGTTCCATTTATAATTCACCCCTCCACTTT CASSSIYNSPLHF
TRBD1 TRBJ2-7 TRBV5-1 . TGCGCCAGCAGCCAGAGACAGGGGACGGGCGGCGAGCAGTACTTC CASSQRQGTGGEQYF
. TRBJ2-3 TRBV6-5 . TGTGCCAGCAGTTCCCCTAGCGCCCGCACAGATACGCAGTATTTT CASSSPSARTDTQYF
. TRBJ2-6 TRBV7-8 . TGTGCCAGCAGCCAACACGCTTCCGGGGCCAACGTCCTGACTTTC CASSQHASGANVLTF
. TRBJ1-3 TRBV4-2 medium-sized TGTGCCAGCAGCCAAGGGGCCAGCTTCTCTGGAAACACCATATATTTT CASSQGASFSGNTIYF
. TRBJ1-2 TRBV28 . TGTGCCAGCAGCCAAGCGGGTGCAGCTAACTATGGCTACACCTTC CASSQAGAANYGYTF
TRBD2 TRBJ2-3 TRBV3-1/TRBV3-2 . TGTGCCAGCAGCACTAGCGGGATCGGGACAGATACGCAGTATTTT CASSTSGIGTDTQYF
TRBD1 TRBJ1-1 TRBV30 . TGTGCCTGGAGCGACGGACAGGGGCACACTGAAGCTTTCTTT CAWSDGQGHTEAFF